This T cell receptor (beta chain) came from a study of somatic mutations in cytotoxic T cells in rheumatoid arthritis. Across the study: Peripheral blood samples of 30 to 35 ml EDTA were taken from patients directly after diagnosis and before treatment.

Profiling relied on immunoSEQ multiplex PCR, and the TCRdb table lists in-frame clones only, not all of them. Altogether thousands of clones are present, approximately 90% being singletons, with the ten largest covering 17%. Study results and limitations: Some patients, about an eighth of the roughly 65, had a largest CD8+ clone that exceeded 20% of CD8+ cells. CD8+ clonality rose with age in rheumatoid arthritis patients, unlike in healthy controls. Nobody had found out which antigens the expanded CD8+ clones targeted.

As regards this clone: Antigen unknown.

Germline CDR1 SGHRS, CDR2 YFSETQ. This CDR3 spans 18 amino acids. V dropped 4 bases and J dropped 5 bases, with 25 bases sitting between them. The J gene is TRBJ1-3, the V gene TRBV5-1; TRBD1 is a possible D gene (6 bases). Source material: CD8+ T cells sorted from blood. This clonotype was obtained from a man in his forties with rheumatoid arthritis. This CDR3 reads CASSPKTGTTITRNTIYF. As DNA, the CDR3 is TGCGCCAGCAGCCCAAAGACAGGTACAACCATTACTAGAAACACCATATATTTT.